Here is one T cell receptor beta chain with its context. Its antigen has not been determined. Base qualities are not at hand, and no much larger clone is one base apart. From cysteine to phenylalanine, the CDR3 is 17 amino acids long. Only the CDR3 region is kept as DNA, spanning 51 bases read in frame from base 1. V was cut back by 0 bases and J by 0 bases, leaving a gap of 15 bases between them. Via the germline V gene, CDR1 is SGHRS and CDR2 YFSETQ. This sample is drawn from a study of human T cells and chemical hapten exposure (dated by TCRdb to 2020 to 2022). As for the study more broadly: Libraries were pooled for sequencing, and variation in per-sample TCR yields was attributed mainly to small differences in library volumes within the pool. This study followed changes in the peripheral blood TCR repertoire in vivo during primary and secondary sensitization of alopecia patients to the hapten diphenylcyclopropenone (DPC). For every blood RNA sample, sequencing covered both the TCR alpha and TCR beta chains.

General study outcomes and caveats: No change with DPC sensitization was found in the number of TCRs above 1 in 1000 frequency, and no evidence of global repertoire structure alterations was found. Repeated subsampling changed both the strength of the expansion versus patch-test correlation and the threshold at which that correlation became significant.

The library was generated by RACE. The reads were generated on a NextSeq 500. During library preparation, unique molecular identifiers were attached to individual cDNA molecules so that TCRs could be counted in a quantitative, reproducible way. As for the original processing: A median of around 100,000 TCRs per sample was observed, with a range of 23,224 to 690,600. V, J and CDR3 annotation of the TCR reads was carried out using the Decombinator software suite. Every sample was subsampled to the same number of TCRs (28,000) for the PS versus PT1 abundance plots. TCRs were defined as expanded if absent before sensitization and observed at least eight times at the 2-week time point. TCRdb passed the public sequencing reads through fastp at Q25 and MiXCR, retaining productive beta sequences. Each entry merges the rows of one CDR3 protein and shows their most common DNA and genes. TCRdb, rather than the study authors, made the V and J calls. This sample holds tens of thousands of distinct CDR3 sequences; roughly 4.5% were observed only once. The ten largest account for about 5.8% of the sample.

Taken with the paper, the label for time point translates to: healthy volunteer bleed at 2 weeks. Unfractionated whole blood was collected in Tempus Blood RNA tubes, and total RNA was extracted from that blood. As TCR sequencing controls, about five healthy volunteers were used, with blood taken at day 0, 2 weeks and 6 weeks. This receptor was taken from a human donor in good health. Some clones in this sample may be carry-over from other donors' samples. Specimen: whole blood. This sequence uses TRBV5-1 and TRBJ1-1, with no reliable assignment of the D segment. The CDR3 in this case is CASSLAGRRNMNTEAFF. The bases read TGCGCCAGCAGCTTGGCGGGCAGGAGAAACATGAACACTGAAGCTTTCTTT.